The entry below describes one T cell receptor (beta chain). The antigen is undetermined. This sample was included in a study of T cell responses to AZD1222 COVID-19 vaccine. Study-level results: Regions 160-218 and 743-854 held dominance among vaccine-associated CD4 TCRs, which spanned spike. None of the repertoires were sampled until the peak T cell response had passed.

Some clones are missing from TCRdb's copy, which holds only in-frame ones; the method was immunoSEQ multiplex PCR. The table records 160,000 or so clones, 87% of them present only once. In germline, CDR1 is SGHRS, CDR2 YFSETQ. V lost 5 bases, J lost 5 bases, and 10 bases stayed unmatched. The CDR3 consists of 14 residues. The sequences come from peripheral blood, collected 28 days after the second AZD1222 dose. V and J are TRBV5-1 and TRBJ2-7; 7 bases are shared with TRBD2. This sequence originates from an adult who received the AZD1222 COVID-19 vaccine. The CDR3 region is CASSSGGRLHEQYF. The CDR3 nucleotides are TGCGCCAGCAGTTCGGGCGGGAGACTGCACGAGCAGTACTTC.